The T cell receptor (beta chain) under discussion was sequenced for a study of early stage breast cancer tumors. Study-level points and caveats: Enriched TCRB sequences shared across patients were mostly commonly generated sequences. Compared with adjacent normal breast, tumors showed approximately 2.5-fold denser, more clonal T cells.

This clone was observed many times. Its target is not known. Each sample had two DNA replicates, 0.5 ug blood or about 1.5 ug tissue. Assay: immunoSEQ multiplex PCR; the TCRdb copy retains only in-frame clones and omits some. Here the sample spans roughly 30,000 clones, around 53% being singletons. Trimming took off 5 bases at V and 3 bases at J, with 14 bases between the two ends. The CDR3 is made up of 14 amino acids. Germline V gene lookup returns CDR1 SGHTA and CDR2 FQGNSA. The V gene is TRBV7-2, the J gene TRBJ2-7, with D uncertain. Sequencing was carried out using breast tumor tissue. The clonotype was recovered from a person aged 50 to 59 with breast cancer. The CDR3 sequence: CASSPGRQYYEQYF. CDR3 bases: TGTGCCAGCAGCCCCGGTCGGCAGTACTACGAGCAGTACTTC. The whole variable domain, filled in from reference TRBV7-2 and TRBJ2-7, reads GAGVSQSPSNKVTEKGKDVELRCDPISGHTALYWYRQSLGQGLEFLIYFQGNSAPDKSGLPSDRFSAERTGGSVSTLTIQRTQQEDSAVYLCASSPGRQYYEQYFGPGTRLTVT.